These 27 T cell receptor beta chains were sequenced from one sample in a study of radiotherapy plus CTLA-4 blockade in lung cancer. Only in-frame clones appear in the TCRdb table, and some are missing; sequencing was by immunoSEQ multiplex PCR. The data hold 50,000 to 70,000 clones, with 77% observed a single time. This specimen was peripheral blood, taken from a patient treated with radiotherapy plus ipilimumab. Source of these receptors: a human donor with non-small cell lung cancer who had a partial response to radiotherapy plus ipilimumab.

The chain is built from TRBV27 and TRBJ1-1, with TRBD1 identical over 10 bases. J was trimmed by 4 bases and V by 3 bases; bases with no gene match: 2. This CDR3 contains 14 residues. Looked up from germline, CDR1 is MNHEY and CDR2 is SMNVEV (reference sequence). The CDR3: CASSFRDRGTEAFF. CDR3 DNA: TGTGCCAGCAGTTTCCGGGACAGGGGCACTGAAGCTTTCTTT.

The chain combines TRBV29-1 with TRBJ1-1; D is perhaps TRBD1 (5 bases). The germline gives CDR1 SQVTM, CDR2 ANQGSEA. The V end lost 0 bases, the J end lost 4 bases, and 12 bases lay between the germline ends. This CDR3 is built from 14 residues. The CDR3 spells CSVEDTGVSTEAFF. For the CDR3, the DNA is TGCAGCGTTGAAGATACGGGGGTGAGCACTGAAGCTTTCTTT. Looking up the rest from reference TRBV29-1 and TRBJ1-1 gives the full variable domain: SAVISQKPSRDICQRGTSLTIQCQVDSQVTMMFWYRQQPGQSLTLIATANQGSEATYESGFVIDKFPISRPNLTFSTLTVSNMSPEDSSIYLCSVEDTGVSTEAFFGQGTRLTVV.

This clone has only a few counts. The V gene is TRBV18, the J gene TRBJ2-2; D gene ambiguous. This CDR3 region has 13 residues. V was clipped by 6 bases and J by 2 bases, with 7 bases between them. CDR1 KGHSH and CDR2 LQKENI come from the germline V gene. CDR3 sequence: CASSPSNTGELFF. In DNA, the CDR3 is TGTGCCAGCTCCCCTAGTAACACCGGGGAGCTGTTTTTT.

The rearrangement joins TRBV4-2 to TRBJ1-2; 8 bases are shared with TRBD1. This CDR3 is 15 amino acids long. Germline V gene sequence: CDR1 LGHNA, CDR2 YNFKEQ. The V segment lost 2 bases and the J segment 5 bases; nucleotides outside the gene matches: 7. For the CDR3, the DNA is TGTGCCAGCAGCCAATCACAGGGGGTAGGTTATGGCTACACCTTC. Translated, it gives CASSQSQGVGYGYTF.

The J gene is TRBJ1-4, the V gene TRBV5-1; TRBD1 matches at 7 bases. J gave up 3 bases and V 4 bases, and 3 bases lay outside the gene matches. Germline CDR1 SGHRS, CDR2 YFSETQ. The CDR3 length is 14 residues. The CDR3 DNA sequence: TGCGCCAGCAGCAAGGGGGCCGCTAATGAAAAACTGTTTTTT. Its protein is CASSKGAANEKLFF.

The V gene is TRBV9, the J gene TRBJ1-6; 7 bases line up with TRBD1. The trim removed 3 bases at V and 7 bases at J, leaving 13 bases unmatched. The CDR3 spans 17 residues. Germline V gene lookup returns CDR1 SGDLS and CDR2 YYNGEE. CDR3 loop: CASSGRTGGVVNSPLHF. CDR3 coding DNA: TGTGCCAGCAGCGGAAGGACAGGCGGAGTTGTCAATTCACCCCTCCACTTT.

J is TRBJ1-3 and V is TRBV5-1; a weak D match, TRBD1 (5 bases). CDR3 length: 17 amino acids. Trimming cost V 5 bases and J 0 bases, with 18 bases left between them. CDR1 SGHRS and CDR2 YFSETQ come from the germline V gene. The CDR3: CASREYLQANSGNTIYF. The CDR3 nucleotides are TGCGCCAGCAGGGAATACTTACAGGCGAACTCTGGAAACACCATATATTTT.

The rearrangement uses TRBV4-3 and TRBJ1-1; 9 bases match TRBD1. J was trimmed by 4 bases and V by 6 bases; bases with no gene match: 3. CDR3 size: 13 residues. In germline, CDR1 is LGHNA, CDR2 YSLEER. CDR3: CASRGQGITEAFF. The CDR3 nucleotides are TGCGCCAGCAGGGGACAGGGAATCACTGAAGCTTTCTTT.

The V call is TRBV5-1, the J call TRBJ2-7; 12 bases match TRBD1. This CDR3 contains 14 residues. The junction had 4 bases not matched to a gene; V was cut back by 3 bases and J by 6 bases. Germline V lookup: CDR1 SGHRS, CDR2 YFSETQ. The CDR3 here is CASSWGQGAPEQYF. The CDR3 bases are TGCGCCAGCAGCTGGGGACAGGGGGCTCCCGAGCAGTACTTC.

In its sample, this clone was seen once. The chain employs TRBV27 and TRBJ1-1; 7 bases are a match to TRBD1. The germline V gene has CDR1 MNHEY and CDR2 SMNVEV (reference sequence). Unmatched junction bases numbered 10, after V lost 3 bases and J lost 0 bases. The CDR3 length is 17 residues. CDR3 region: CASSFRATGFMNTEAFF. CDR3 DNA sequence: TGTGCCAGCAGTTTTAGGGCGACAGGGTTCATGAACACTGAAGCTTTCTTT.

This clone was seen only a few times. The genes are TRBV6-1 and TRBJ1-5, with 8 nucleotides matching TRBD1. The CDR3 is 15 residues long. Germline CDR1 reads MNHNS; CDR2 reads SASEGT. Unmatched junction bases numbered 6, after V lost 6 bases and J lost 2 bases. CDR3 protein: CASRPDRGGNQPQHF. The CDR3 region has the DNA TGTGCCAGCAGACCAGACAGGGGCGGCAATCAGCCCCAGCATTTT.

The rearrangement links TRBV9 to TRBJ1-3; no reliable D call. The length of the CDR3 is 16 residues. The V gene lost 0 bases and the J gene lost 0 bases, with 10 bases spanning the gap. CDR1 and CDR2 (germline): SGDLS, YYNGEE. The CDR3 region has the DNA TGTGCCAGCAGCGTAGATATTTTGAGCTCTGGAAACACCATATATTTT. Translation: CASSVDILSSGNTIYF.

The CDR3 DNA is TGTGCCAGCTCACCACGGACAGGGAGAGCCTACGAGCAGTACTTC. Its protein product is CASSPRTGRAYEQYF. The chain couples TRBV18 to TRBJ2-7; TRBD1 aligns across 8 bases. CDR1 and CDR2 from the germline V gene are KGHSH and LQKENI. V trimming: 1 base; J trimming: 2 bases; junction bases outside the gene matches: 4. The CDR3 is 15 amino acids.

The genes are TRBV14 and TRBJ2-3; maybe TRBD2 (5 bases). Trimming removed 7 bases from V and 6 bases from J, with 17 bases in between. This CDR3 is 14 amino acids long. In germline, CDR1 is SGHDN, CDR2 FVKESK. CDR3 amino acids: CASIQVPDSDTQYF. The CDR3 DNA follows: TGTGCCAGCATTCAGGTCCCGGACTCCGATACGCAGTATTTT.

The rearrangement joins TRBV5-8 to TRBJ1-3; D is undetermined. V shed 3 bases and J shed 4 bases, with 8 bases lying between them. The CDR3 totals 13 residues. CDR1 is SGHTS and CDR2 is YDEGEE in the germline V gene. The CDR3 bases are TGTGCCAGCAGCTCGTCACGGGGAAACACCATATATTTT. Protein: CASSSSRGNTIYF.

The chain joins TRBV19 to TRBJ1-2, with D unclear. This CDR3 is 12 amino acids long. V was clipped by 0 bases and J by 4 bases, with 3 bases between them. From germline, CDR1 is LNHDA and CDR2 SQIVND (reference sequence). The CDR3 DNA follows: TGTGCCAGTAGTATAGAGGCCTATGGCTACACCTTC. Translating it yields CASSIEAYGYTF.

The chain links TRBV9 to TRBJ2-3; D unresolved. The CDR3 covers 13 residues. Trimming took 2 bases from V and 2 from J, leaving 6 bases between them. CDR1 is SGDLS and CDR2 is YYNGEE in the germline V gene. The CDR3 nucleotides read TGTGCCAGCAGCGTTACCTACACAGATACGCAGTATTTT. Protein product: CASSVTYTDTQYF.

This clone was recorded only once. The V call is TRBV5-6, the J call TRBJ1-2, with D unclear. The CDR3 is made up of 12 amino acids. V was pared by 2 bases and J by 10 bases, with 12 bases between. Germline V gene lookup returns CDR1 SGHDT and CDR2 YYEEEE. The CDR3 is CASSFGGIAYTF. The DNA of the CDR3 is TGTGCCAGCAGCTTTGGAGGGATTGCCTACACCTTC.

This chain uses TRBV6-5 with TRBJ1-2; D gene ambiguous. CDR1 and CDR2 from the germline V gene are MNHEY and SVGAGI. V was shortened by 4 bases and J by 2 bases, with 11 bases between the two germline ends. There are 14 residues in the CDR3. CDR3 bases: TGTGCCAGCAGTTTAGAAGGCGGGAACTATGGCTACACCTTC. Its protein product is CASSLEGGNYGYTF.

The rearrangement links TRBV28 to TRBJ2-6; 8 bases match TRBD1. The J segment lost 0 bases and the V segment lost 10 bases, leaving 8 bases of the junction unmatched. CDR3 length equals 16 residues. Germline values: CDR1 MDHEN, CDR2 SYDVKM. CDR3: CATEGTGGSGANVLTF. In DNA, the CDR3 is TGTGCCACCGAAGGGACAGGTGGCTCTGGGGCCAACGTCCTGACTTTC. Full variable domain (missing parts from reference TRBV28 and TRBJ2-6): DVKVTQSSRYLVKRTGEKVFLECVQDMDHENMFWYRQDPGLGLRLIYFSYDVKMKEKGDIPEGYSVSREKKERFSLILESASTNQTSMYLCATEGTGGSGANVLTFGAGSRLTVL.

V usage is TRBV5-1 and J usage is TRBJ2-1; D is unresolved. Germline V lookup: CDR1 SGHRS, CDR2 YFSETQ. The V and J ends lost 5 bases and 0 bases respectively, with 12 bases between them. The CDR3 contains 15 residues. The DNA for the CDR3 is TGCGCCAGCAGTCTCCTTTCGAGCTCCTACAATGAGCAGTTCTTC. This gives the protein CASSLLSSSYNEQFF.

This clone was picked up a small number of times. This chain joins TRBV6-5 and TRBJ2-3; TRBD2 aligns across 9 bases. With 4 bases clipped from V and 4 bases from J, the junction kept 9 bases outside the gene matches. The length of the CDR3 is 16 residues. Germline-derived CDR1 and CDR2 are MNHEY and SVGAGI. CDR3 protein: CASSSIVAGGPDTQYF. DNA of the CDR3: TGTGCCAGCAGTTCCATCGTGGCGGGGGGGCCAGATACGCAGTATTTT.

The rearrangement joins TRBV5-8 to TRBJ1-2, with 10 bases matching TRBD1. The V gene's germline CDR1 is SGHTS and CDR2 YDEGEE. V lost 4 bases and J lost 5; bases outside the gene matches: 11. CDR3 size: 16 residues. This CDR3 reads CASSPTGTGVLYGYTF. Written as DNA, the CDR3 is TGTGCCAGCAGCCCGACCGGGACAGGGGTTTTGTATGGCTACACCTTC.

The genes are TRBV9 and TRBJ2-2, with 8 bases aligning to TRBD2. This CDR3 has 15 amino acids. Germline assignment: CDR1 SGDLS and CDR2 YYNGEE. V shed 5 bases and J 5 bases; nucleotides not matched to a gene: 8. CDR3 residues: CASSNTGTRTGELFF. The CDR3 DNA reads TGTGCCAGCAGTAACACCGGGACTAGGACCGGGGAGCTGTTTTTT.

In this sample, this clone turned up once. V gene TRBV5-6 combines with J gene TRBJ2-1; D is perhaps TRBD2 (5 bases). This CDR3 is 13 amino acids long. Germline V CDR1 and CDR2: SGHDT, YYEEEE. V lost 4 bases and J lost 8, with 13 bases in between. The CDR3 DNA is TGTGCCAGCAGCACCTTGAGGGCTGATGAGCAGTTCTTC. This codes for CASSTLRADEQFF.

The V and J genes are TRBV6-1 and TRBJ1-5, with D unclear. The ends were cut back, 2 bases at V and 9 bases at J, with 11 bases in the middle. The CDR3 spans 13 residues. Germline V gene data show CDR1 as MNHNS and CDR2 as SASEGT. The chain's CDR3 is CASSESSPTPQHF. Written as DNA, the CDR3 is TGTGCCAGCAGTGAAAGTAGCCCTACGCCCCAGCATTTT.

This chain uses TRBV27 with TRBJ1-1, with D perhaps matching TRBD1 (5 bases). Trimming removed 5 bases at V and 1 base at J, with 20 bases between. The CDR3 totals 17 residues. Germline V lookup: CDR1 MNHEY, CDR2 SMNVEV (reference sequence). The CDR3, as DNA: TGTGCCAGCAGTCCCCCAAAAACGACAGACTCGAACACTGAAGCTTTCTTT. Translated: CASSPPKTTDSNTEAFF.